Listed here are 21 T cell receptor beta chains from one sample, sequenced in a study of T cell responses to AZD1222 COVID-19 vaccine. Data came from immunoSEQ multiplex PCR; TCRdb stores just in-frame clones and leaves some out. The repertoire holds 65,000 to 100,000 clones, with under 95% as singletons. Specimen: peripheral blood, collected 28 days after the second AZD1222 dose. The receptors derive from an adult who received the AZD1222 COVID-19 vaccine.

The chain has TRBV7-3 and TRBJ1-6; the D gene is possibly TRBD1 (6 bases). Trimming stripped 1 base from V and 6 bases from J, with 13 bases between. The germline V gene encodes CDR1 SGHTA and CDR2 FQGTGA. The CDR3 is 16 residues long. CDR3 bases: TGTGCCAGCAGCTTAAGGGCCACAGGGTCTAATTCACCCCTCCACTTT. As protein: CASSLRATGSNSPLHF.

This chain joins TRBV7-3 and TRBJ1-2; a possible D gene is TRBD1 (5 bases). This CDR3 is 14 amino acids long. V was clipped by 5 bases and J by 6 bases, with 16 bases between them. Germline CDR1 SGHTA, CDR2 FQGTGA. CDR3 bases: TGTGCCAGCAGCCCGATCGGGGGGGAAGATGGCTACACCTTC. This sequence encodes CASSPIGGEDGYTF.

The V gene is TRBV29-1, the J gene TRBJ1-5; 8 bases map to TRBD1. V trimming: 8 bases; J trimming: 5 bases; junction bases outside the gene matches: 8. The CDR3 totals 13 residues. Germline loops: CDR1 SQVTM, CDR2 ANQGSEA. DNA for the CDR3: TGCAGCACCGGACAGGGTCGCGATCAGCCCCAGCATTTT. It yields the protein CSTGQGRDQPQHF.

This chain connects TRBV27 to TRBJ1-2; no clear D. V was cut by 3 bases and J by 8 bases, with 13 bases left in between. CDR3 length: 13 residues. Germline values: CDR1 MNHEY, CDR2 SMNVEV (reference sequence). The CDR3 DNA sequence: TGTGCCAGCAGTTTTCGGGGTTTCGGGGGCTACACCTTC. Translation gives CASSFRGFGGYTF.

The chain uses TRBV24-1 and TRBJ1-4; D gene ambiguous. This CDR3 contains 15 residues. V was cut by 0 bases and J by 11 bases, with 15 bases left in between. Looked up from germline, CDR1 is KGHDR and CDR2 is SFDVKD. CDR3 protein: CATSDLQLAGGKLFF. The CDR3 region has the DNA TGTGCCACCAGTGATTTGCAACTTGCGGGAGGCAAACTGTTTTTT.

This clone was recorded once. V usage is TRBV7-2 and J usage is TRBJ2-7; D perhaps matches TRBD1 (6 bases). Germline values: CDR1 SGHTA, CDR2 FQGNSA. V was cut by 1 base and J by 0 bases, with 10 bases left in between. The CDR3 is made up of 15 amino acids. DNA of the CDR3: TGTGCCAGCAGCTTAGACAGGGCCCGCTCCTACGAGCAGTACTTC. It yields the protein CASSLDRARSYEQYF.

The CDR3 reads CASSRGGGGENEKLFF. In DNA, the CDR3 is TGCGCCAGCAGCAGGGGTGGAGGGGGTGAAAATGAAAAACTGTTTTTT. This chain links TRBV5-1 with TRBJ1-4; D is perhaps TRBD1 (6 bases). Germline V CDR1 and CDR2: SGHRS, YFSETQ. This CDR3 is 16 amino acids long. V lost 4 bases, J lost 5 bases, and 18 bases lay in between.

CDR3 in amino acids: CASSQGPGRAYEQYF. In DNA form, the CDR3 reads TGTGCCAGCAGCCAAGGCCCCGGGAGGGCGTACGAGCAGTACTTC. The chain couples TRBV3-1 (or the pseudogene TRBV3-2) to TRBJ2-7, with 8 nucleotides matching TRBD2. The CDR3 runs to 15 residues. Germline CDR1 and CDR2: LGHDT and YNNKEL (reference sequence). The ends lost 1 base at V and 4 bases at J; junction bases unmatched: 6.

The chain carries TRBV5-1 and TRBJ2-5; 7 positions agree with TRBD2. The J segment lost 5 bases and the V segment lost 3 bases, leaving 7 bases of the junction unmatched. CDR1 and CDR2 (germline): SGHRS, YFSETQ. The length of the CDR3 is 14 residues. CDR3 nucleotide sequence: TGCGCCAGCAGCTCAGCGGGAAGGGTGGAGACCCAGTACTTC. It encodes CASSSAGRVETQYF.

The chain joins TRBV3-1 (or the pseudogene TRBV3-2) to TRBJ1-5; the D is unclear. V lost 1 base to trimming and J lost 7 bases, with 11 bases between them. CDR3 length equals 14 residues. Looked up from germline, CDR1 is LGHDT and CDR2 is YNNKEL (reference sequence). The CDR3 sequence: CASSQAGRLQPQHF. CDR3 nucleotides: TGTGCCAGCAGCCAAGCGGGCAGACTACAGCCCCAGCATTTT.

V is TRBV12-3 or TRBV12-4 and J is TRBJ1-1; a weak D match, TRBD1 (5 bases). The CDR3 contains 13 residues. V lost 1 base and J lost 5, with 8 bases in between. CDR3 in amino acids: CASSLEQETEAFF. In DNA form, the CDR3 reads TGTGCCAGCAGTTTAGAACAGGAAACTGAAGCTTTCTTT.

V usage is TRBV15 and J usage is TRBJ1-3; 10 bases map to TRBD1. This CDR3 has 15 amino acids. The germline CDR1 and CDR2 sequences are LNHNV and YYDKDF (reference sequence). The J segment lost 5 bases and the V segment lost 4 bases, leaving 5 bases of the junction unmatched. The CDR3 DNA reads as TGTGCCACCAGCACGGACAGGGGGTCGAGAAACACCATATATTTT. Residues: CATSTDRGSRNTIYF.

The V and J genes are TRBV27 and TRBJ2-7; 10 bases line up with TRBD1. CDR1 is MNHEY, CDR2 SMNVEV, per germline (reference sequence). V gave up 2 bases and J gave up 7 bases; unmatched junction bases: 14. The CDR3 is made up of 17 amino acids. DNA of the CDR3: TGTGCCAGCAGTTTACGGGACAGGGGCCGTGGGGTATGGGAGCAGTACTTC. Protein: CASSLRDRGRGVWEQYF.

The gene calls are TRBV5-1 and TRBJ1-2; unclear D gene. The CDR3 runs to 11 residues. V lost 3 bases and J 4 bases, leaving 4 bases between the germline ends. Per the germline V gene, CDR1 is SGHRS and CDR2 is YFSETQ. The CDR3 region has the DNA TGCGCCAGCAGCTCAGGCTATGGCTACACCTTC. Amino acid sequence: CASSSGYGYTF.

This clone was picked up a small number of times. The rearrangement joins TRBV7-9 to TRBJ2-3, with TRBD2 as a possible D gene (5 bases). CDR3 size: 16 residues. V was shortened by 5 bases and J by 2 bases, with 17 bases between the two germline ends. Germline V gene lookup returns CDR1 SEHNR and CDR2 FQNEAQ (reference sequence). As DNA, the CDR3 is TGTGCCAGCAGCGCATATCTAGCTTCTCTCACAGATACGCAGTATTTT. This gives the protein CASSAYLASLTDTQYF.

The chain is built from TRBV24-1 and TRBJ2-5; 9 bases fit TRBD2. There are 15 residues in the CDR3. Germline loops: CDR1 KGHDR, CDR2 SFDVKD. V gave up 3 bases and J gave up 4 bases; unmatched junction bases: 5. CDR3 loop: CATSDPREGGETQYF. CDR3 in DNA: TGTGCCACCAGTGATCCGCGGGAGGGGGGAGAGACCCAGTACTTC.

The chain is built from TRBV19 and TRBJ1-5; TRBD1 is a possible D gene (6 bases). Trimming stripped 5 bases from V and 2 bases from J, with 10 bases between. From germline, CDR1 is LNHDA and CDR2 SQIVND (reference sequence). This CDR3 has 14 amino acids. CDR3 loop: CASSGGPGNQPQHF. The CDR3 nucleotides are TGTGCCAGTAGTGGGGGGCCGGGCAATCAGCCCCAGCATTTT.

The V gene is TRBV6-2 or TRBV6-3, the J gene TRBJ2-7, with D tentatively TRBD2 (6 bases). The germline gives CDR1 MNHEY, CDR2 SVGEGT. Trimming stripped 2 bases from V and 5 bases from J, with 13 bases between. The CDR3 runs 14 residues. The CDR3 DNA reads TGTGCCAGCAGTTACCTGGAGGGGAGCCACGAGCAGTACTTC. This codes for CASSYLEGSHEQYF.

The chain recombines TRBV4-1 with TRBJ1-2, with D hard to call. The CDR3 has 15 residues. Germline V CDR1 and CDR2: MGHRA, YSYEKL. V lost 0 bases and J 1 base, leaving 9 bases between the germline ends. In DNA form, the CDR3 reads TGCGCCAGCAGCCAAGATACGGGCTATAACTATGGCTACACCTTC. It yields the protein CASSQDTGYNYGYTF.

The rearrangement uses TRBV6-5 and TRBJ1-3; no definite D call. CDR1 and CDR2 (germline): MNHEY, SVGAGI. Trimming cost V 6 bases and J 0 bases, with 12 bases left between them. The CDR3 length is 15 residues. The CDR3 coding sequence is TGTGCCAGCAGCGAGGGCAGAAGCTCTGGAAACACCATATATTTT. This sequence encodes CASSEGRSSGNTIYF.

J is TRBJ2-1 and V is TRBV6-1; TRBD1 aligns across 7 bases. The CDR3 has 15 amino acids. J was trimmed by 2 bases and V by 1 base; bases with no gene match: 2. CDR1 MNHNS and CDR2 SASEGT come from the germline V gene. The CDR3 loop reads CASSEVDRAYNEQFF. In nucleotides, the CDR3 is TGTGCCAGCAGTGAAGTTGACAGGGCCTACAATGAGCAGTTCTTC.